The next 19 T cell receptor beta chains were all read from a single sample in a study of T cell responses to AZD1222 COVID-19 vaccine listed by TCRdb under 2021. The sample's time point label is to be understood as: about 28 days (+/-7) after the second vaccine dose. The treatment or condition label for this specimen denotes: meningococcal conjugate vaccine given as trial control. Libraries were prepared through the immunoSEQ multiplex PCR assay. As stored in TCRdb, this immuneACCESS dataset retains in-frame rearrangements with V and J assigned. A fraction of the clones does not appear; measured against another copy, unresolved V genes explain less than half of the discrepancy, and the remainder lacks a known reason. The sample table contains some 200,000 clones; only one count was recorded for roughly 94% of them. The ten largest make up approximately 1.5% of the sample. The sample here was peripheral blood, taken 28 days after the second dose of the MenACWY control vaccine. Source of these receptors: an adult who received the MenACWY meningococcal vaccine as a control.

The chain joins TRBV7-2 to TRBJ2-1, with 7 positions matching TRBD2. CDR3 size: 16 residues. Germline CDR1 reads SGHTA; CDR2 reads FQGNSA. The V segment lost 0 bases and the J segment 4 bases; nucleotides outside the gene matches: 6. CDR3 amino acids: CASSLAFASGYNEQFF. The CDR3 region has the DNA TGTGCCAGCAGCTTAGCATTCGCTAGCGGTTACAATGAGCAGTTCTTC.

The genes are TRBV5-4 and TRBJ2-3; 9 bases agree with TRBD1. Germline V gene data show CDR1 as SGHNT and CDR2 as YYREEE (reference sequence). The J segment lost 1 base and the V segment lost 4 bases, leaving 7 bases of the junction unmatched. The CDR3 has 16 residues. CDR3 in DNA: TGTGCCAGCAGCCTAAGGACAGGGGCCGGCACAGATACGCAGTATTTT. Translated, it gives CASSLRTGAGTDTQYF.

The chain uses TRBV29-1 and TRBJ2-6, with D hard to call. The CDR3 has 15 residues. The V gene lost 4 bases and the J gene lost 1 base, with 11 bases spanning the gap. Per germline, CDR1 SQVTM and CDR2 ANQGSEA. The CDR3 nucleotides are TGCAGCGTTGCCCCGACACGATCTGGGGCCAACGTCCTGACTTTC. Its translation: CSVAPTRSGANVLTF.

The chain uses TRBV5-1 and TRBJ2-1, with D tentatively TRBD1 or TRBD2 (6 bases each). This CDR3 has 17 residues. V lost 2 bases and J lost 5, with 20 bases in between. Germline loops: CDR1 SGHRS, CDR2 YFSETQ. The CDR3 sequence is CASSLRVGGGSDNEQFF. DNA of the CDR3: TGCGCCAGCAGCTTAAGGGTAGGAGGGGGGAGCGACAATGAGCAGTTCTTC.

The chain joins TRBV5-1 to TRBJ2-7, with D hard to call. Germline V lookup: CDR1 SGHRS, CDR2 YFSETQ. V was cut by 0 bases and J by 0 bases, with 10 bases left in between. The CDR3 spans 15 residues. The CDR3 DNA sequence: TGCGCCAGCAGCTTGGCCGGTGGTTACTCCTACGAGCAGTACTTC. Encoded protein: CASSLAGGYSYEQYF.

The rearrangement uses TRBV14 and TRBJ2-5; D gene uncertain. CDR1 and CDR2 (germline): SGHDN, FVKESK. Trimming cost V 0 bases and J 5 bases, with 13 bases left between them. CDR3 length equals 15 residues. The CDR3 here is CASSQDRLVGETQYF. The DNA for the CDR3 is TGTGCCAGCAGCCAAGATCGGCTAGTTGGTGAGACCCAGTACTTC.

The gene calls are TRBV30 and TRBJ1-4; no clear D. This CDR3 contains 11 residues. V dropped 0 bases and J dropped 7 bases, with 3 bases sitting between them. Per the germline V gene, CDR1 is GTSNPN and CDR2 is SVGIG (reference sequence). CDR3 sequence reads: CAWSVGEKLFF. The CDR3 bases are TGTGCCTGGAGTGTAGGTGAAAAACTGTTTTTT.

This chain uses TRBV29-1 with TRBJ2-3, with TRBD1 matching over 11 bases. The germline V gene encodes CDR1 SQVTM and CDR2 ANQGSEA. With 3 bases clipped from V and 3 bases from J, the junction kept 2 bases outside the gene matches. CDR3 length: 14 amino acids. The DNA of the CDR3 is TGCAGCGTTGATGGGACAGGGGGGACAGATACGCAGTATTTT. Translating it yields CSVDGTGGTDTQYF.

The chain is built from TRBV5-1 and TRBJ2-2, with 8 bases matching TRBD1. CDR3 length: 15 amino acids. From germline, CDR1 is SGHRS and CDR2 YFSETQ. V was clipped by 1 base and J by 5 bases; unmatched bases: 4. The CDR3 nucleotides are TGCGCCAGCAGCTTGAGAGACAGGGGTACCGGGGAGCTGTTTTTT. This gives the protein CASSLRDRGTGELFF.

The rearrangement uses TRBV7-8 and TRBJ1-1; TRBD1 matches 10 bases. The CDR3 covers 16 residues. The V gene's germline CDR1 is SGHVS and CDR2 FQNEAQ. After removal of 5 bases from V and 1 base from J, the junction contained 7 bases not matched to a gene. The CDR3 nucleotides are TGTGCCAGCAGCCGCCGGGACAGGGGTTCGAACACTGAAGCTTTCTTT. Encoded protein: CASSRRDRGSNTEAFF.

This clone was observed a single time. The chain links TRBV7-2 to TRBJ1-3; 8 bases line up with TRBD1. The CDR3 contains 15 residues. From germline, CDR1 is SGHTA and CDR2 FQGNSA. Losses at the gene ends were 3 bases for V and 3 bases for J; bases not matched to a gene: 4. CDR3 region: CASSFPTGDGNTIYF. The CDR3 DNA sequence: TGTGCCAGCAGCTTCCCGACAGGGGATGGAAACACCATATATTTT.

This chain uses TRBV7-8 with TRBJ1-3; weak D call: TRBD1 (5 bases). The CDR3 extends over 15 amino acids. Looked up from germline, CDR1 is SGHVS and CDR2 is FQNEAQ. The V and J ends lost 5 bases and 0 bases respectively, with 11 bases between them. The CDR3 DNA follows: TGTGCCAGCAGCGACCAGGGACGCTCTGGAAACACCATATATTTT. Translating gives CASSDQGRSGNTIYF.

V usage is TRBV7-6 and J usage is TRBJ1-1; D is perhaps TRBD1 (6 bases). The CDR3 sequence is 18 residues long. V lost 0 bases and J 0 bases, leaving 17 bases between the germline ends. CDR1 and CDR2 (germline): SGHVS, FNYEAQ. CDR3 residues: CASSLALAGVLMNTEAFF. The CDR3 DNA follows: TGTGCCAGCAGCTTAGCGCTGGCAGGGGTCCTCATGAACACTGAAGCTTTCTTT.

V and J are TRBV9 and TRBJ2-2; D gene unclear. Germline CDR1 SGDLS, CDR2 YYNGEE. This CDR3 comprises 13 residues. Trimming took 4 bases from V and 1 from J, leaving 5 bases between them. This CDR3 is CASSSQNTGELFF. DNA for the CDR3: TGTGCCAGCAGCTCCCAGAACACCGGGGAGCTGTTTTTT.

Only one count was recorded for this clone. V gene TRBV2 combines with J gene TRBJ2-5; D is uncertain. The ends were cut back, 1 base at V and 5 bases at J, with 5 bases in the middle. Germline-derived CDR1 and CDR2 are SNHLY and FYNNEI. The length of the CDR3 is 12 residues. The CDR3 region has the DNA TGTGCCAGCAGTGAAGGATCGGAGACCCAGTACTTC. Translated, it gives CASSEGSETQYF.

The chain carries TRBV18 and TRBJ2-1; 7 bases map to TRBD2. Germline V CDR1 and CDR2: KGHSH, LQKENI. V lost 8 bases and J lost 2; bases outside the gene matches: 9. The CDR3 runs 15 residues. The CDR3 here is CASLKPGTTYNEQFF. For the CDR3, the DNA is TGTGCCAGCCTAAAACCCGGGACTACCTACAATGAGCAGTTCTTC.

CDR3 coding DNA: TGTGCCAGTGCGGACAGGGACACTGAAGCTTTCTTT. Encoded protein: CASADRDTEAFF. The V and J genes are TRBV19 and TRBJ1-1; TRBD1 matches 8 bases. The CDR3 consists of 12 residues. Germline V gives CDR1 LNHDA, CDR2 SQIVND (reference sequence). The V and J ends lost 8 bases and 3 bases, in that order; junction bases with no gene match: 2. Looking up the rest from reference TRBV19 and TRBJ1-1 gives the full variable domain: DGGITQSPKYLFRKEGQNVTLSCEQNLNHDAMYWYRQDPGQGLRLIYYSQIVNDFQKGDIAEGYSVSREKKESFPLTVTSAQKNPTAFYLCASADRDTEAFFGQGTRLTVV.

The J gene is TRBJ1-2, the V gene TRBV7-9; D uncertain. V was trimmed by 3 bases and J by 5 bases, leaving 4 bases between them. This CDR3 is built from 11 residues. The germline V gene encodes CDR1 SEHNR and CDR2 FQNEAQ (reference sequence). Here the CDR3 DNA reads TGTGCCAGCAGCTTTGGGTATGGCTACACCTTC. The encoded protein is CASSFGYGYTF.

CDR3 DNA sequence: TGTGCCAGCAGCCGGACTAGTTACAATGAGCAGTTCTTC. Protein: CASSRTSYNEQFF. The rearrangement links TRBV7-3 to TRBJ2-1; 7 positions match TRBD2. The CDR3 extends over 13 amino acids. Germline V gives CDR1 SGHTA, CDR2 FQGTGA. V was clipped by 5 bases and J by 4 bases; unmatched bases: 2.